These 23 T cell receptor beta chains were sequenced from one sample in a study of T cell changes during pregnancy in multiple sclerosis. Clones were read by immunoSEQ multiplex PCR, and TCRdb kept only the in-frame ones, dropping some. The repertoire consists of about 47,000 clones, with about 90% occurring once and the leading ten covering about 2%. This specimen was peripheral blood, taken in the first trimester of pregnancy. The receptors were sampled from a female donor with multiple sclerosis, enrolled in a pregnancy study.

The V call is TRBV15, the J call TRBJ2-3; TRBD2 matches 7 bases. The trim removed 3 bases at V and 3 bases at J, leaving 9 bases unmatched. In germline, CDR1 is LNHNV, CDR2 YYDKDF (reference sequence). This CDR3 is 16 amino acids long. The CDR3 sequence: CATSRSPLAATDTQYF. The CDR3 DNA is TGTGCCACCAGCAGGTCTCCGCTAGCGGCGACAGATACGCAGTATTTT.

This chain joins TRBV19 and TRBJ2-7; 7 bases are shared with TRBD2. Germline lookup yields CDR1 LNHDA and CDR2 SQIVND (reference sequence). The trim removed 5 bases at V and 2 bases at J, leaving 9 bases unmatched. The CDR3 totals 15 residues. The DNA for the CDR3 is TGTGCCAGTAGTGCCCGGGGAGGGGACCCCTACGAGCAGTACTTC. It codes for CASSARGGDPYEQYF.

This chain links TRBV7-2 with TRBJ1-2; 8 bases agree with TRBD1. CDR1 is SGHTA and CDR2 is FQGNSA in the germline V gene. CDR3 length: 14 residues. J lost 8 bases, V lost 4 bases, and 9 bases had no gene match. CDR3 loop: CASSSPLTGGGYTF. CDR3 sequence (DNA): TGTGCCAGCAGCTCACCTCTAACAGGGGGAGGCTACACCTTC.

This chain joins TRBV7-2 and TRBJ2-1; weak D call: TRBD2 (5 bases). Germline CDR1 and CDR2: SGHTA and FQGNSA. This CDR3 is 12 amino acids long. The ends were cut back, 5 bases at V and 9 bases at J, with 11 bases in the middle. The CDR3 sequence is CASSIDRGEQFF. The CDR3 DNA reads TGTGCCAGCAGCATAGATCGGGGTGAGCAGTTCTTC.

This clone was observed a handful of times. The DNA for the CDR3 is TGTGCCAGCAGCCAAGATCATCTAGGGACAGGCTATGGCTACACCTTC. It yields the protein CASSQDHLGTGYGYTF. The genes are TRBV14 and TRBJ1-2; 8 bases align to TRBD1. The junction had 7 bases not matched to a gene; V was cut back by 0 bases and J by 4 bases. The CDR3 has 16 amino acids. CDR1 SGHDN and CDR2 FVKESK come from the germline V gene.

This clone turned up a few times. The chain uses TRBV6-6 and TRBJ1-3, with no clear D. The germline V and J ends were trimmed by 5 bases and 0 bases, with 8 bases remaining between them. The CDR3 is made up of 14 amino acids. Germline CDR1 reads MNHNY; CDR2 reads SVGAGI (reference sequence). Here the CDR3 reads CASSAQSSGNTIYF. The CDR3 nucleotides are TGTGCCAGCAGTGCACAGAGCTCTGGAAACACCATATATTTT.

This clone was counted only a few times. CDR3 DNA sequence: TGTGCCAGCAGTGAAATCCCGGGTAGCGGGGGGGCGACGGATACGCAGTATTTT. This translates into CASSEIPGSGGATDTQYF. This rearrangement joins TRBV6-1 to TRBJ2-3; 11 bases agree with TRBD2. Germline CDR1 is MNHNS and CDR2 is SASEGT. The V gene end was trimmed by 2 bases and the J gene end by 6 bases; junction bases not matched to a gene: 13. The CDR3 sequence is 18 residues long.

V and J are TRBV6-4 and TRBJ2-3; 15 positions match TRBD2. The CDR3 has 16 amino acids. Unmatched junction bases numbered 1, after V lost 2 bases and J lost 4 bases. Germline V gives CDR1 MRHNA, CDR2 SNTAGT. For the CDR3, the DNA is TGTGCCAGCAGTGACGGGACTAGCGGGGGGCCAGATACGCAGTATTTT. This translates into CASSDGTSGGPDTQYF.

The chain has TRBV2 and TRBJ1-2; no definite D call. Trimming took off 5 bases at V and 3 bases at J, with 4 bases between the two ends. The CDR3 totals 11 residues. CDR1 is SNHLY and CDR2 is FYNNEI in the germline V gene. The CDR3 here is CASSYYYGYTF. As DNA, the CDR3 is TGTGCCAGCAGTTACTACTATGGCTACACCTTC. Using reference TRBV2 and TRBJ1-2 for the parts outside the CDR3, the full variable domain is EPEVTQTPSHQVTQMGQEVILRCVPISNHLYFYWYRQILGQKVEFLVSFYNNEISEKSEIFDDQFSVERPDGSNFTLKIRSTKLEDSAMYFCASSYYYGYTFGSGTRLTVV.

This clone was recorded only once. CDR3 loop: CASSLEGLGYTF. CDR3 coding DNA: TGTGCCAGCAGTTTGGAGGGGCTCGGCTACACCTTC. The gene calls are TRBV28 and TRBJ1-2; a weak D match, TRBD1 (5 bases). The CDR3 totals 12 residues. Germline CDR1 reads MDHEN; CDR2 reads SYDVKM. The V end lost 3 bases, the J end lost 8 bases, and 10 bases lay between the germline ends.

J is TRBJ1-1 and V is TRBV27; 8 bases line up with TRBD1. The ends lost 3 bases at V and 0 bases at J; junction bases unmatched: 9. There are 17 residues in the CDR3. Germline V gene data show CDR1 as MNHEY and CDR2 as SMNVEV (reference sequence). Written as DNA, the CDR3 is TGTGCCAGCAGTTTTCGCCCGAACAGGGGGATGAACACTGAAGCTTTCTTT. It specifies CASSFRPNRGMNTEAFF.

V and J are TRBV7-9 and TRBJ1-5; no clear D gene. This CDR3 spans 14 amino acids. V was trimmed by 1 base and J by 5 bases, leaving 9 bases between them. Germline-derived CDR1 and CDR2 are SEHNR and FQNEAQ (reference sequence). Here the CDR3 reads CASSLGVGDQPQHF. The CDR3 coding sequence is TGTGCCAGCAGCTTAGGGGTCGGGGATCAGCCCCAGCATTTT. Full variable domain (missing parts from reference TRBV7-9 and TRBJ1-5): DTGVSQNPRHKITKRGQNVTFRCDPISEHNRLYWYRQTLGQGPEFLTYFQNEAQLEKSRLLSDRFSAERPKGSFSTLEIQRTEQGDSAMYLCASSLGVGDQPQHFGDGTRLSIL.

The CDR3 DNA reads as TGTGCCTGGAGGCTAGATGGGACTAGCGAAGTGGGTGAGCAGTTCTTC. Amino acid sequence: CAWRLDGTSEVGEQFF. The chain couples TRBV30 to TRBJ2-1; 10 bases line up with TRBD2. CDR1 GTSNPN and CDR2 SVGIG come from the germline V gene (reference sequence). This CDR3 comprises 16 residues. J lost 9 bases, V lost 3 bases, and 14 bases had no gene match.

The chain uses TRBV11-3 and TRBJ2-3, with D hard to call. The CDR3 contains 14 residues. The germline V and J ends were trimmed by 5 bases and 2 bases, with 11 bases remaining between them. Per germline, CDR1 SGHNT and CDR2 YENEEA. The DNA of the CDR3 is TGTGCCAGCAGCCCCGGAGCCAACACAGATACGCAGTATTTT. Protein product: CASSPGANTDTQYF.

This chain uses TRBV5-4 with TRBJ2-5, with TRBD1 identical over 7 bases. J was trimmed by 6 bases and V by 4 bases; bases with no gene match: 9. Germline loops: CDR1 SGHNT, CDR2 YYREEE (reference sequence). This CDR3 region has 14 residues. The chain's CDR3 is CASSRTTGPQTQYF. CDR3 sequence (DNA): TGTGCCAGCAGCCGAACGACAGGGCCGCAGACCCAGTACTTC.

V gene TRBV6-4 combines with J gene TRBJ1-1; 7 nucleotides agree with TRBD1. The CDR3 contains 14 residues. V gave up 4 bases and J gave up 1 base; unmatched junction bases: 3. CDR1 and CDR2 (germline): MRHNA, SNTAGT. The CDR3 DNA sequence: TGTGCCAGCAGTGCCGGGACAGAGAACACTGAAGCTTTCTTT. Its translation: CASSAGTENTEAFF.

The rearrangement links TRBV5-8 to TRBJ1-2; no clear D. V was shortened by 3 bases and J by 5 bases, with 14 bases between the two germline ends. This CDR3 comprises 14 residues. Germline V gives CDR1 SGHTS, CDR2 YDEGEE. CDR3 residues: CASSSRPSPYGYTF. The CDR3 bases are TGTGCCAGCAGCTCCCGCCCGAGTCCATATGGCTACACCTTC.

For this clone: An end of the junction differs from the germline gene, which may be a read error. The V gene is TRBV7-7, the J gene TRBJ1-2, with D possibly matching TRBD1 (5 bases). This CDR3 has 14 amino acids. From germline, CDR1 is SSHAT and CDR2 FNYEAQ (reference sequence). The CDR3 protein is CASSSREDRYGYTF. Here the CDR3 DNA reads TGTGCTAGCAGCTCCAGGGAGGACCGCTATGGCTACACCTTC. The full variable domain, rest sourced from reference TRBV7-7 and TRBJ1-2, is GAGVSQSPRYKVTKRGQDVTLRCDPISSHATLYWYQQALGQGPEFLTYFNYEAQPDKSGLPSDRFSAERPEGSISTLTIQRTEQRDSAMYRCASSSREDRYGYTFGSGTRLTVV.

The chain has TRBV5-5 and TRBJ1-1; D is undetermined. Germline assignment: CDR1 SGHKS and CDR2 YYEKEE (reference sequence). V lost 3 bases and J 3 bases, leaving 12 bases between the germline ends. CDR3 length: 14 residues. The DNA for the CDR3 is TGTGCCAGCAGCTATTGGGTCCAGGACACTGAAGCTTTCTTT. This codes for CASSYWVQDTEAFF. Complete variable domain (other parts from reference TRBV5-5 and TRBJ1-1): DAGVTQSPTHLIKTRGQQVTLRCSPISGHKSVSWYQQVLGQGPQFIFQYYEKEERGRGNFPDRFSARQFPNYSSELNVNALLLGDSALYLCASSYWVQDTEAFFGQGTRLTVV.

In nucleotides, the CDR3 is TGTGCCAGCAGCTCCAGGAGGGAGACCCAGTACTTC. Encoded protein: CASSSRRETQYF. The chain uses TRBV7-2 and TRBJ2-5, with D maybe TRBD2 (5 bases). Trimming took 4 bases from V and 5 from J, leaving 8 bases between them. The CDR3 has 12 residues. Germline lookup yields CDR1 SGHTA and CDR2 FQGNSA. Together with reference TRBV7-2 and TRBJ2-5, the CDR3 gives the full variable domain: GAGVSQSPSNKVTEKGKDVELRCDPISGHTALYWYRQSLGQGLEFLIYFQGNSAPDKSGLPSDRFSAERTGGSVSTLTIQRTQQEDSAVYLCASSSRRETQYFGPGTRLLVL.

This chain joins TRBV5-6 and TRBJ1-4; D is unclear. This CDR3 spans 17 amino acids. Germline V gives CDR1 SGHDT, CDR2 YYEEEE. V was pared by 4 bases and J by 0 bases, with 16 bases between. This CDR3 is CASSELTGISTNEKLFF. In DNA, the CDR3 is TGTGCCAGCAGCGAATTGACCGGGATTTCAACTAATGAAAAACTGTTTTTT.

CDR3 in DNA: TGTGCCAGTATCGGGGGACCTCTCCAAGGAGCTTTCTTT. Translation: CASIGGPLQGAFF. This rearrangement joins TRBV19 to TRBJ1-1; D perhaps matches TRBD1 (5 bases). Per the germline V gene, CDR1 is LNHDA and CDR2 is SQIVND (reference sequence). V was cut by 7 bases and J by 10 bases, with 19 bases left in between. The CDR3 loop spans 13 amino acids.

The V call is TRBV6-1, the J call TRBJ2-7, with a weak D call TRBD2 (5 bases). The CDR3 is made up of 13 amino acids. Deletions cut 6 bases from V and 1 base from J, with 10 bases between. Germline CDR1 is MNHNS and CDR2 is SASEGT. The CDR3 bases are TGTGCCAGCAGCGGCGGGCGGTCCTACGAGCAGTACTTC. Protein sequence: CASSGGRSYEQYF.